Each of the 22 T cell receptor beta chains below was sequenced from the same sample in a study of blood T cell repertoires in COVID-19. Assay used: immunoSEQ multiplex PCR; TCRdb lists only in-frame clones, some missing. The sample lists over 70,000 clones; about 80% were seen once. Sequencing was performed on peripheral blood. These receptor sequences come from a woman between 70 and 85 years old with acute or convalescent COVID-19.

The chain couples TRBV29-1 to TRBJ1-5; D not certain. Trimming shortened V by 7 bases and J by 4 bases, and 11 bases separated the two germline ends. This CDR3 has 12 residues. CDR1 and CDR2 (germline): SQVTM, ANQGSEA. The CDR3 loop is CSAQDWNQPQHF. The CDR3 nucleotides read TGCAGCGCTCAGGACTGGAATCAGCCCCAGCATTTT.

As regards this clone: The same CDR3 arises from other DNA sequences in this sample as well. The V call is TRBV9, the J call TRBJ2-1; D unclear. The CDR3 extends over 15 amino acids. Trimming removed 0 bases from V and 0 bases from J, with 7 bases in between. Germline-derived CDR1 and CDR2 are SGDLS and YYNGEE. CDR3: CASSVDPSSYNEQFF. The CDR3 DNA follows: TGTGCCAGCAGCGTAGATCCCAGCTCCTACAATGAGCAGTTCTTC.

The chain employs TRBV6-2 or TRBV6-3 and TRBJ2-5, with 9 bases aligning to TRBD2. V lost 6 bases, J lost 5 bases, and 7 bases stayed unmatched. This CDR3 comprises 14 residues. The germline V gene encodes CDR1 MNHEY and CDR2 SVGEGT. The CDR3 protein is CASSRLAVRETQYF. Written as DNA, the CDR3 is TGTGCCAGCAGCCGACTAGCGGTCCGGGAGACCCAGTACTTC.

This chain connects TRBV25-1 to TRBJ1-1, with 8 bases lining up with TRBD1. Germline V gene lookup returns CDR1 MGHDK and CDR2 SYGVNS. This CDR3 has 13 amino acids. With 5 bases clipped from V and 5 bases from J, the junction kept 4 bases outside the gene matches. CDR3 sequence: CASSRTGGTEAFF. CDR3 nucleotides: TGTGCCAGCAGTCGTACAGGGGGGACTGAAGCTTTCTTT.

The chain couples TRBV5-5 to TRBJ2-7; TRBD1 matches 8 bases. J was trimmed by 4 bases and V by 4 bases; bases with no gene match: 1. The CDR3 length is 12 residues. The V gene's germline CDR1 is SGHKS and CDR2 YYEKEE (reference sequence). The CDR3 region has the DNA TGTGCCAGCAGCCAGGGGGCTTACGAGCAGTACTTC. Its translation: CASSQGAYEQYF.

In this sample, this clone turned up once. This rearrangement joins TRBV3-1 (or the pseudogene TRBV3-2) to TRBJ1-5; 7 nucleotides match TRBD1. V dropped 4 bases and J dropped 2; count of bases not matched to a gene: 14. The CDR3 spans 18 residues. CDR1 and CDR2 from the germline V gene are LGHDT and YNNKEL (reference sequence). This chain's CDR3 is CASSRIATGSGGNQPQHF. Written as DNA, the CDR3 is TGTGCCAGCAGCCGCATTGCGACAGGGTCCGGGGGCAATCAGCCCCAGCATTTT.

The chain combines TRBV21-1 with TRBJ1-6; TRBD1 is the table's D call and was not checked against the DNA. TRBV21-1 counts as a pseudogene. CDR3 length: 17 residues. CDR3: CASADGPGQGEISPLHF. CDR3 nucleotide sequence: TGTGCCAGCGCCGATGGCCCGGGACAGGGGGAAATTTCACCCCTCCACTTT.

This chain joins TRBV29-1 and TRBJ1-2; D is possibly TRBD1 (6 bases). V shed 6 bases and J shed 6 bases, with 14 bases lying between them. CDR3 length: 12 residues. Germline lookup yields CDR1 SQVTM and CDR2 ANQGSEA. This CDR3 reads CSVTTGSDGYTF. In nucleotides, the CDR3 is TGCAGCGTCACCACAGGGTCGGATGGCTACACCTTC.

The chain joins TRBV3-1 (or the pseudogene TRBV3-2) to TRBJ2-3, with 10 bases matching TRBD2. Unmatched junction bases numbered 8, after V lost 4 bases and J lost 1 base. Germline-derived CDR1 and CDR2 are LGHDT and YNNKEL (reference sequence). This CDR3 has 17 residues. The CDR3 nucleotides read TGTGCCAGCAGCCGGGCGATCGGGACTAGCGGCACAGATACGCAGTATTTT. This translates into CASSRAIGTSGTDTQYF.

The rearrangement links TRBV28 to TRBJ1-6; 7 bases line up with TRBD1. J gave up 3 bases and V 8 bases, and 1 base lay outside the gene matches. The length of the CDR3 is 13 residues. The germline V gene has CDR1 MDHEN and CDR2 SYDVKM. In DNA, the CDR3 is TGTGCCAGCGGGACAGTCTATAATTCACCCCTCCACTTT. Encoded protein: CASGTVYNSPLHF.

This clone was detected only a few times. The chain is built from TRBV9 and TRBJ1-1; D is possibly TRBD1 (5 bases). V was clipped by 0 bases and J by 3 bases, with 9 bases between them. The CDR3 is 14 residues long. Looked up from germline, CDR1 is SGDLS and CDR2 is YYNGEE. The CDR3 loop is CASSVVGGDTEAFF. CDR3 DNA sequence: TGTGCCAGCAGCGTAGTAGGAGGGGACACTGAAGCTTTCTTT. The variable domain in full, with the rest retrieved from reference TRBV9 and TRBJ1-1, is DSGVTQTPKHLITATGQRVTLRCSPRSGDLSVYWYQQSLDQGLQFLIQYYNGEERAKGNILERFSAQQFPDLHSELNLSSLELGDSALYFCASSVVGGDTEAFFGQGTRLTVV.

The V and J genes are TRBV19 and TRBJ1-5, with 7 nucleotides matching TRBD1. CDR3 length: 15 residues. Germline lookup yields CDR1 LNHDA and CDR2 SQIVND (reference sequence). J gave up 2 bases and V 5 bases, and 6 bases lay outside the gene matches. CDR3 amino acids: CASSSKGAGNQPQHF. The DNA for the CDR3 is TGTGCCAGTAGTTCGAAGGGGGCTGGCAATCAGCCCCAGCATTTT.

This clone was observed a single time. The J gene is TRBJ2-2, the V gene TRBV7-3; D is uncertain. The CDR3 runs to 13 residues. Per germline, CDR1 SGHTA and CDR2 FQGTGA. Between the trimmed V and J ends, which lost 0 bases and 4 bases, there was a span of 3 bases. CDR3 residues: CASSLTLTGELFF. For the CDR3, the DNA is TGTGCCAGCAGCTTAACCCTCACCGGGGAGCTGTTTTTT. Full variable domain (rest looked up from reference TRBV7-3 and TRBJ2-2): GAGVSQTPSNKVTEKGKYVELRCDPISGHTALYWYRQSLGQGPEFLIYFQGTGAADDSGLPNDRFFAVRPEGSVSTLKIQRTERGDSAVYLCASSLTLTGELFFGEGSRLTVL.

The chain couples TRBV5-1 to TRBJ1-1; TRBD1 matches 7 bases. Germline V gene data show CDR1 as SGHRS and CDR2 as YFSETQ. Trimming took 5 bases from V and 5 from J; bases not matched to a gene: 18. This CDR3 has 17 residues. This CDR3 is CASSQNEQGPLGTEAFF. The DNA of the CDR3 is TGCGCCAGCAGTCAAAACGAACAGGGGCCTCTCGGGACTGAAGCTTTCTTT.

The rearrangement uses TRBV7-6 and TRBJ2-5; 8 bases line up with TRBD1. The CDR3 consists of 14 residues. V gave up 3 bases and J gave up 1 base; unmatched junction bases: 1. Germline V gene data show CDR1 as SGHVS and CDR2 as FNYEAQ. For the CDR3, the DNA is TGTGCCAGCAGCTTTCAGGGGGCCCAAGAGACCCAGTACTTC. This codes for CASSFQGAQETQYF.

In DNA form, the CDR3 reads TGTGCCACCAGCATAAACAGGGCTTTGAACACTGAAGCTTTCTTT. This gives the protein CATSINRALNTEAFF. This chain links TRBV15 with TRBJ1-1; D may be TRBD1 (6 bases). CDR1 and CDR2 from the germline V gene are LNHNV and YYDKDF (reference sequence). This CDR3 is 15 amino acids long. Trimming shortened V by 4 bases and J by 0 bases, and 12 bases separated the two germline ends.

The chain employs TRBV29-1 and TRBJ2-3, with a possible D match to TRBD1 (5 bases). CDR1 is SQVTM, CDR2 ANQGSEA, per germline. The length of the CDR3 is 12 residues. Deletions cut 4 bases from V and 5 bases from J, with 10 bases between. Here the CDR3 reads CSVGSGQDTQYF. As DNA, the CDR3 is TGCAGCGTTGGCTCAGGACAAGATACGCAGTATTTT.

The chain combines TRBV4-1 with TRBJ1-3, with 8 nucleotides matching TRBD1. Germline lookup yields CDR1 MGHRA and CDR2 YSYEKL. V lost 4 bases, J lost 0 bases, and 5 bases stayed unmatched. The CDR3 totals 16 residues. The DNA for the CDR3 is TGCGCCAGCAGCCGGGGACAGGAGGACTCTGGAAACACCATATATTTT. Its translation is CASSRGQEDSGNTIYF.

The V gene is TRBV23-1, the J gene TRBJ1-4, with a possible D match to TRBD1 (5 bases). TRBV23-1 is placed among ORFs of uncertain function. The CDR3 sequence is 16 residues long. Trimming removed 2 bases at V and 7 bases at J, with 17 bases between. In DNA, the CDR3 is TGCGCCAGCAGTCAACCAGGGCAGGGCGGGGGTGAAAAACTGTTTTTT. Translation: CASSQPGQGGGEKLFF.

This sequence joins TRBV18 and TRBJ1-2; the match to TRBD1 covers 9 bases. Germline lookup yields CDR1 KGHSH and CDR2 LQKENI. With V trimmed by 4 bases and J by 1 base, 1 base remained unmatched. CDR3 length: 14 residues. The CDR3 region has the DNA TGTGCCAGCTCACGGGACAGGGTTAACTATGGCTACACCTTC. This codes for CASSRDRVNYGYTF.

The rearrangement joins TRBV20-1 to TRBJ2-7, with TRBD1 identical over 8 bases. Losses at the gene ends were 3 bases for V and 4 bases for J; bases not matched to a gene: 5. Germline V lookup: CDR1 DFQATT, CDR2 SNEGSKA (reference sequence). The length of the CDR3 is 13 residues. The DNA for the CDR3 is TGCAGTGCTAGTACGGGACAGGTGTACGAGCAGTACTTC. Translated, it gives CSASTGQVYEQYF.

Note on this clone: The junction differs from germline at one of its ends, possibly a read error. This chain uses TRBV5-4 with TRBJ2-7, with TRBD1 identical over 8 bases. This CDR3 is 16 amino acids long. Germline CDR1 SGHNT, CDR2 YYREEE (reference sequence). Here the CDR3 reads CASSLGPGTGAYEQYF. DNA of the CDR3: TGTGCCAGCAGTTTGGGCCCCGGGACAGGCGCCTACGAGCAGTACTTC.